Each of the 13 T cell receptor beta chains below was sequenced from the same sample in a study of PD-1 blockade in mismatch repair-deficient tumors. TCRdb's copy holds only in-frame clones and misses some; the assay was immunoSEQ multiplex PCR. The sample carries approximately 80,000 clones, more than 80% recorded once. The sequenced sample was peripheral blood, obtained 44 weeks after starting pembrolizumab. These receptors all stem from an adult with mismatch repair-deficient cancer.

In its sample, this clone was seen a few times. V usage is TRBV7-3 and J usage is TRBJ2-7; D may be TRBD1 or TRBD2 (6 bases each). CDR3 length: 13 amino acids. Germline CDR1 is SGHTA and CDR2 is FQGTGA. V gave up 5 bases and J gave up 4 bases, with 12 bases separating them. The CDR3 DNA reads as TGTGCCAGCAGCCCGGGGGCGGGTTACGAGCAGTACTTC. Amino acid sequence: CASSPGAGYEQYF.

This clone was found once. This chain links TRBV5-1 with TRBJ2-7; possible D gene TRBD1, 6 bases. This CDR3 contains 16 residues. Germline loops: CDR1 SGHRS, CDR2 YFSETQ. V gave up 4 bases and J gave up 3 bases, with 20 bases separating them. CDR3 nucleotides: TGCGCCAGCAGCCCTAGGGACACCGGATTTTACTACGAGCAGTACTTC. It yields the protein CASSPRDTGFYYEQYF.

This clone was detected only a few times. The chain carries TRBV5-4 and TRBJ2-1; the match to TRBD2 covers 9 bases. This CDR3 has 15 residues. The V gene's germline CDR1 is SGHNT and CDR2 YYREEE (reference sequence). With V trimmed by 4 bases and J by 4 bases, 6 bases remained unmatched. This CDR3 reads CASSLAGGVYNEQFF. CDR3 DNA sequence: TGTGCCAGCAGCCTGGCGGGAGGGGTATACAATGAGCAGTTCTTC.

V is TRBV7-6 and J is TRBJ1-3, with D perhaps matching TRBD1 (6 bases). This CDR3 region has 15 residues. Trimming pared 0 bases from V and 4 bases from J, leaving 10 bases between. The V gene's germline CDR1 is SGHVS and CDR2 FNYEAQ. The CDR3 bases are TGTGCCAGCAGCTTAGCCCCAGGGGAAGGAAACACCATATATTTT. Amino acids: CASSLAPGEGNTIYF.

The chain has TRBV10-3 and TRBJ2-7; TRBD2 agrees at 13 bases. The ends lost 4 bases at V and 3 bases at J; junction bases unmatched: 3. The CDR3 has 15 residues. Germline CDR1 is ENHRY and CDR2 is SYGVKD. The CDR3 bases are TGTGCCATCAGTGGGGGACTAGCGGGAAGCTACGAGCAGTACTTC. Encoded protein: CAISGGLAGSYEQYF.

The J gene is TRBJ2-5, the V gene TRBV7-9, with D perhaps matching TRBD2 (5 bases). The CDR3 totals 11 residues. The germline gives CDR1 SEHNR, CDR2 FQNEAQ (reference sequence). Trimming took 5 bases from V and 7 from J, leaving 8 bases between them. The CDR3 spells CASSPSGTQYF. CDR3 DNA sequence: TGTGCCAGCAGCCCCAGCGGGACCCAGTACTTC.

V usage is TRBV9 and J usage is TRBJ1-4, with D perhaps TRBD1 (5 bases). Germline V gene data show CDR1 as SGDLS and CDR2 as YYNGEE. The CDR3 runs to 14 residues. Trimming stripped 0 bases from V and 5 bases from J, with 8 bases between. Here the CDR3 reads CASSVAGMNEKLFF. The CDR3, as DNA: TGTGCCAGCAGCGTAGCAGGGATGAATGAAAAACTGTTTTTT.

The rearrangement joins TRBV27 to TRBJ2-3, with 7 bases fitting TRBD1. This CDR3 contains 13 residues. Germline V lookup: CDR1 MNHEY, CDR2 SMNVEV (reference sequence). Unmatched junction bases numbered 8, after V lost 5 bases and J lost 9 bases. CDR3 coding DNA: TGTGCCAGCAGTATTTACAGGGGCGGGACGCAGTATTTT. Translating it yields CASSIYRGGTQYF.

The rearrangement uses TRBV13 and TRBJ2-7; D is perhaps TRBD1 (5 bases). Germline CDR1 reads PRHDT; CDR2 reads FYEKMQ (reference sequence). The CDR3 runs 14 residues. Trimming removed 0 bases at V and 5 bases at J, with 11 bases between. The CDR3, as DNA: TGTGCCAGCAGCTTAGGGATAAGGGGTAACGAGCAGTACTTC. Its protein product is CASSLGIRGNEQYF.

The chain is built from TRBV5-1 and TRBJ2-3; 10 nucleotides agree with TRBD2. Germline V gene lookup returns CDR1 SGHRS and CDR2 YFSETQ. The CDR3 has 16 amino acids. V trimming: 0 bases; J trimming: 6 bases; junction bases outside the gene matches: 7. The CDR3: CASSLVTSGVRDTQYF. As DNA, the CDR3 is TGCGCCAGCAGCTTGGTCACTAGCGGGGTTCGGGATACGCAGTATTTT.

This chain's CDR3 is CASSSGTGNQPQHF. CDR3 in DNA: TGTGCCAGCAGCTCCGGGACAGGCAATCAGCCCCAGCATTTT. The chain recombines TRBV6-6 with TRBJ1-5; 7 nucleotides align to TRBD1. CDR1 and CDR2 (germline): MNHNY, SVGAGI (reference sequence). The CDR3 contains 14 residues. V shed 6 bases and J 2 bases; nucleotides not matched to a gene: 4.

This chain links TRBV5-8 with TRBJ1-3, with D possibly being TRBD1 (5 bases). Germline V gene sequence: CDR1 SGHTS, CDR2 YDEGEE. The CDR3 runs to 13 residues. Trimming removed 4 bases at V and 1 base at J, with 6 bases between. The CDR3 DNA is TGTGCCAGCAGCGGGGGATCTGGAAACACCATATATTTT. As protein: CASSGGSGNTIYF.

The V gene is TRBV15, the J gene TRBJ2-1; D gene ambiguous. CDR3 size: 9 residues. Germline V gives CDR1 LNHNV, CDR2 YYDKDF (reference sequence). Trimming stripped 6 bases from V and 9 bases from J, with 3 bases between. The CDR3 coding sequence is TGTGCCACCAGTTCTGAGCAGTTCTTC. Translation: CATSSEQFF.